This TCR beta chain comes out of a study of vaccination effects on CD4 cells after COVID-19. Study-wide points: The study enrolled few convalescent patients and sampled no early post-infection timepoints.

Comment on this clone: Its target is not known.

Generated by immunoSEQ multiplex PCR, the TCRdb table keeps only in-frame clones and is missing some. This sample carries about 24,000 clones, around 67% of them seen once, and the ten largest clones take less than 9%. CDR3 length: 15 amino acids. CDR1 is LNHDA, CDR2 SQIVND, per germline (reference sequence). V lost 6 bases and J 0 bases, leaving 11 bases between the germline ends. The ViraFEST assay expanded antigen-specific CD4+ T cells with viral peptide pools before sequencing. The authors isolated CD4+ T cells after roughly eleven days of culture. Each participant was given two doses of one vaccine (BNT162b2 or mRNA-1273). The authors exchanged half the medium for IL-2 medium on days 3 and 7.

The receptor's source is a human donor who received a COVID-19 vaccine. Sequencing was performed on CD4+ T cells from PBMCs cultured with SARS-CoV-2 spike peptides, taken after COVID-19 vaccination. J is TRBJ1-4 and V is TRBV19; maybe TRBD1 (6 bases). For the CDR3, the DNA is TGTGCCAGTAGCATTACAGGGACAACTAATGAAAAACTGTTTTTT. This sequence encodes CASSITGTTNEKLFF.